These 14 T cell receptor beta chains originate from one sample sequenced in a study of T cells in Graves' hyperthyroidism and ophthalmopathy. It was RNA transcripts that yielded the amplified TCR beta CDR3 regions. Using the HTBI primer set, a first-round RT-PCR was run on the TCR CDR3. TCRdb processed the multiplex PCR reads anew with MiXCR; each CDR3 protein has one entry. Altogether roughly 580,000 distinct CDR3 sequences are present, about 14% being singletons, with the ten largest covering about 5.8%. The sample comprised blood. The receptors were gathered from a woman aged 25 to 45 with Graves' hyperthyroidism that later progressed to Graves' ophthalmopathy.

The gene calls are TRBV7-9 and TRBJ1-5, with 8 bases fitting TRBD1. The V gene end was trimmed by 6 bases and the J gene end by 2 bases; junction bases not matched to a gene: 12. The germline V gene has CDR1 SEHNR and CDR2 FQNEAQ (reference sequence). The CDR3 totals 17 residues. The CDR3 nucleotides are TGTGCCAGCAGACCGGTCGGACAGGGCGAGGGCAATCAGCCCCAGCATTTT. Protein sequence: CASRPVGQGEGNQPQHF.

This clonotype was found many times. The V gene is TRBV29-1, the J gene TRBJ1-2, with D hard to call. CDR1 is SQVTM and CDR2 is ANQGSEA in the germline V gene. The V end was cut by 4 bases, the J end by 8 bases, with 26 bases between. This CDR3 has 16 residues. The CDR3 bases are TGCAGCGTTGGAGGTTTCGGCGGGAGCGTGAGTGAAGGCTACACCTTC. Translated, it gives CSVGGFGGSVSEGYTF. The full variable domain, with the rest looked up from reference TRBV29-1 and TRBJ1-2, is SAVISQKPSRDICQRGTSLTIQCQVDSQVTMMFWYRQQPGQSLTLIATANQGSEATYESGFVIDKFPISRPNLTFSTLTVSNMSPEDSSIYLCSVGGFGGSVSEGYTFGSGTRLTVV.

The table lists this clonotype with many counts. The chain combines TRBV28 with TRBJ2-7; 11 bases align to TRBD1. The junction had 5 bases not matched to a gene; V was cut back by 5 bases and J by 2 bases. Looked up from germline, CDR1 is MDHEN and CDR2 is SYDVKM. The CDR3 length is 15 residues. CDR3 amino acids: CASSPGQGATYEQYF. CDR3 nucleotides: TGTGCCAGCAGTCCCGGACAGGGGGCTACCTACGAGCAGTACTTC.

This clonotype was seen at least ten times. The chain has TRBV7-3 and TRBJ2-3; TRBD2 might be the D (5 bases). Trimming left V 7 bases short and J 3 bases short, with 8 bases between. The V gene's germline CDR1 is SGHTA and CDR2 FQGTGA. CDR3 length: 12 residues. CDR3 protein: CASNSGTDTQYF. The CDR3 DNA follows: TGTGCCAGCAACTCGGGGACAGATACGCAGTATTTT.

This clonotype was detected ten times or more. J is TRBJ1-5 and V is TRBV28, with a weak D call TRBD1 (5 bases). V was shortened by 5 bases and J by 4 bases, with 21 bases between the two germline ends. This CDR3 is built from 17 residues. CDR1 and CDR2 (germline): MDHEN, SYDVKM. The CDR3 protein is CASSPYRIKSLNQPQHF. CDR3 coding DNA: TGTGCCAGCAGTCCGTACAGGATCAAGAGCTTGAATCAGCCCCAGCATTTT. Supplemented by reference TRBV28 and TRBJ1-5, the full variable domain reads DVKVTQSSRYLVKRTGEKVFLECVQDMDHENMFWYRQDPGLGLRLIYFSYDVKMKEKGDIPEGYSVSREKKERFSLILESASTNQTSMYLCASSPYRIKSLNQPQHFGDGTRLSIL.

In regard to this clonotype: A much more abundant neighbour one base away suggests this may be a read error. V and J are TRBV12-3 or TRBV12-4 and TRBJ2-1, with D possibly being TRBD2 (5 bases). The CDR3 loop spans 16 amino acids. The CDR3 coding sequence is TGTTCCAGCAGTTTAGGCCCGCCCTTCTCCGGGGATGAGCAGTTCTTC. Residues: CSSSLGPPFSGDEQFF.

At least ten counts were recorded for this clonotype. The chain uses TRBV7-2 and TRBJ1-1; D is perhaps TRBD1 (6 bases). Between the trimmed V and J ends, which lost 5 bases and 2 bases, there was a span of 12 bases. Germline values: CDR1 SGHTA, CDR2 FQGNSA. The CDR3 runs to 14 residues. CDR3 sequence reads: CASSPKGGNTEAFF. The CDR3 bases are TGTGCCAGCAGCCCGAAAGGGGGAAACACTGAAGCTTTCTTT.

This clonotype occurred a few times. The chain is built from TRBV5-1 and TRBJ1-2, with 8 nucleotides matching TRBD1. There are 14 residues in the CDR3. The germline gives CDR1 SGHRS, CDR2 YFSETQ. The junction had 7 bases not matched to a gene; V was cut back by 2 bases and J by 7 bases. DNA for the CDR3: TGCGCCAGCAGCTTAGAGGACAGGGTACGTGGCTACACCTTC. Its protein is CASSLEDRVRGYTF. The full variable domain, its missing parts supplied by reference TRBV5-1 and TRBJ1-2, is KAGVTQTPRYLIKTRGQQVTLSCSPISGHRSVSWYQQTPGQGLQFLFEYFSETQRNKGNFPGRFSGRQFSNSRSEMNVSTLELGDSALYLCASSLEDRVRGYTFGSGTRLTVV.

This clonotype was detected a few times. The chain has TRBV18 and TRBJ1-1; a weak D match, TRBD1 (5 bases). V lost 4 bases to trimming and J lost 5 bases, with 23 bases between them. The CDR3 has 17 residues. Germline CDR1 is KGHSH and CDR2 is LQKENI. CDR3 sequence reads: CASSLTGHGAWETEAFF. The CDR3 bases are TGTGCCAGCTCACTAACCGGGCACGGGGCATGGGAAACTGAAGCTTTCTTT.

In this sample, this clonotype turned up many times. The CDR3 coding sequence is TGTGCCACCAGTGAGACTACAGGAACTGAAGCTTTCTTT. It is translated as CATSETTGTEAFF. V gene TRBV24-1 combines with J gene TRBJ1-1, with D possibly being TRBD1 (5 bases). The V end was cut by 4 bases, the J end by 5 bases, with 10 bases between. The CDR3 has 13 amino acids. Germline CDR1 is KGHDR and CDR2 is SFDVKD.

This clonotype was seen ten or more times. This rearrangement joins TRBV3-1 to TRBJ2-7; 10 nucleotides agree with TRBD2. From germline, CDR1 is LGHDT and CDR2 YNNKEL (reference sequence). V gave up 5 bases and J gave up 0 bases; unmatched junction bases: 4. The CDR3 has 15 residues. The CDR3 reads CASSEASGGSYEQYF. The CDR3 DNA reads as TGTGCCAGCAGCGAGGCTAGCGGGGGCTCCTACGAGCAGTACTTC.

Points on this clonotype: A read error may produce the germline difference seen at one junction end. The V gene is TRBV6-1, the J gene TRBJ2-7; TRBD2 aligns across 8 bases. Germline V gives CDR1 MNHNS, CDR2 SASEGT. The length of the CDR3 is 13 residues. The CDR3 here is CTSGERETYEQYF. CDR3 bases: TGTACCAGCGGGGAGCGGGAGACGTACGAGCAGTACTTC.

This clonotype was found a few times. V gene TRBV28 combines with J gene TRBJ2-2; D is undetermined. Germline V gene lookup returns CDR1 MDHEN and CDR2 SYDVKM. V gave up 7 bases and J gave up 6 bases, with 9 bases separating them. The CDR3 contains 12 residues. In nucleotides, the CDR3 is TGTGCCAGCAAGTCCCCTCCCGGGGAGCTGTTTTTT. Translation gives CASKSPPGELFF. Complete variable domain (other parts from reference TRBV28 and TRBJ2-2): DVKVTQSSRYLVKRTGEKVFLECVQDMDHENMFWYRQDPGLGLRLIYFSYDVKMKEKGDIPEGYSVSREKKERFSLILESASTNQTSMYLCASKSPPGELFFGEGSRLTVL.

The sample holds many counts of this clonotype. The V gene is TRBV24-1, the J gene TRBJ2-5, with TRBD1 identical over 8 bases. The CDR3 covers 15 residues. Germline V gene data show CDR1 as KGHDR and CDR2 as SFDVKD. After removal of 7 bases from V and 1 base from J, the junction contained 7 bases not matched to a gene. CDR3 nucleotides: TGTGCCACCAGACCGACAGGGGAAGGCCAAGAGACCCAGTACTTC. This sequence encodes CATRPTGEGQETQYF.